This T cell receptor beta chain originates from a study of blood T cell repertoires in COVID-19. Background on the study: Some COVID-19 samples were acute and others convalescent; all came from the United States, Italy and Spain. T cells, B-cell-depleted T cells, or PBMCs supplied cDNA or gDNA.

This CDR3 is built from 12 residues. Germline CDR1 reads KGHDR; CDR2 reads SFDVKD. Unmatched junction bases numbered 2, after V lost 9 bases and J lost 5 bases. As handled by the study authors: For nucleated cells, counts were estimated from reference gene primer amplification. Sequenced by immunoSEQ multiplex PCR; TCRdb stores in-frame clones only, minus some. V and J calls and clone size are those listed in that table; D and trimming were worked out from the DNA. The sample comprises just over 150,000 clones, roughly 79% of which are singletons, and 20% to 25% rests with the top ten. The receptor was isolated from a woman older than 75 with acute or convalescent COVID-19. The chain carries TRBV24-1 and TRBJ1-1; TRBD1 matches 10 bases. Sequencing was done on a sample of peripheral blood. DNA for the CDR3: TGTGCCACCCAGGGACAGGGGACTGAAGCTTTCTTT. Translation gives CATQGQGTEAFF.